This T cell receptor (beta chain) was recovered during a study of T cell repertoires in ileal Crohn's disease. Looking at the study overall: Median disease duration was roughly 8.5 years; 35% to 45% smoked at surgery. About half received postoperative treatment, roughly twelve with thiopurines and around 20 anti-TNF. General study results and limits: Clonal expansions were more frequent in active smokers than non-smokers at surgery.

This clone was seen a single time. Its antigen is not known. Assay: immunoSEQ multiplex PCR; the TCRdb copy retains only in-frame clones and omits some. The table has about 3,100 clones, roughly 69% seen once. The CDR3 runs to 14 residues. Germline loops: CDR1 SGHDT, CDR2 YYEEEE. Trimming left V 4 bases short and J 5 bases short, with 13 bases between. Time point meaning: proximal margin of the surgical specimen (macroscopically non-inflamed). Included were adult ileal or ileocolonic Crohn's patients indicated for ileocolonic resection. The chain uses TRBV5-6 and TRBJ2-1; D ambiguous. The sequencing sample was made of ileal tissue. The receptor was derived from an adult with Crohn's disease. The CDR3 loop reads CASSPDPINNEQFF. CDR3 in DNA: TGTGCCAGCAGCCCAGACCCTATCAACAATGAGCAGTTCTTC.